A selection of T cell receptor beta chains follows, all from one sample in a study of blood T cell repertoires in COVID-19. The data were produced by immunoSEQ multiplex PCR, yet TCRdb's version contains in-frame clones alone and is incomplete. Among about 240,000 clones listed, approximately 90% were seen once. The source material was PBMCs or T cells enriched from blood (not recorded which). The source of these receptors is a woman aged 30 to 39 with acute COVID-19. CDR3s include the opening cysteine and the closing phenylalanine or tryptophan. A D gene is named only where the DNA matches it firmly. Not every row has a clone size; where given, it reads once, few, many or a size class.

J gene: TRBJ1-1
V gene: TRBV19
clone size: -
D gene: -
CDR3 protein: CASSIAGETAKDTEAFF
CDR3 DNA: TGTGCCAGTAGTATAGCGGGTGAGACAGCGAAAGACACTGAAGCTTTCTTT

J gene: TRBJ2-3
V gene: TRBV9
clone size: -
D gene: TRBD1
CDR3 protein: CASSVGQGNTDTQYF
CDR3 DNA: TGTGCCAGCAGCGTAGGACAGGGCAACACAGATACGCAGTATTTT

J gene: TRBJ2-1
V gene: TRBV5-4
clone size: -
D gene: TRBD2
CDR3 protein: CASSHTSGGANEQFF
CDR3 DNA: TGTGCCAGCAGTCATACTAGCGGGGGGGCTAATGAGCAGTTCTTC

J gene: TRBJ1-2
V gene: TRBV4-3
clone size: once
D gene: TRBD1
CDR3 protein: CASSLTLGQGNYGYTF
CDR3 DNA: TGCGCCAGCAGCCTTACATTGGGACAGGGGAACTATGGCTACACCTTC

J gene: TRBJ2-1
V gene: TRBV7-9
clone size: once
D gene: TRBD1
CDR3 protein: CASSFRTGGHNEQFF
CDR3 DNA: TGTGCCAGCAGCTTTAGGACAGGGGGTCACAATGAGCAGTTCTTC

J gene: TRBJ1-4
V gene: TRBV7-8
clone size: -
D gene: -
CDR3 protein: CASSLNRAPNEKLFF
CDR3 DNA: TGTGCCAGCAGCTTAAACAGGGCCCCAAATGAAAAACTGTTTTTT

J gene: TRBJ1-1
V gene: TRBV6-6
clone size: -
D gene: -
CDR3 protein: CASSYLGQNTEAFF
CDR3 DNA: TGTGCCAGCAGTTACCTGGGACAAAACACTGAAGCTTTCTTT

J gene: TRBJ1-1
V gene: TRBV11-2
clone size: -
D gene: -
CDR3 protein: CASSLEGSNTEAFF
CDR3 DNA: TGTGCCAGCAGCTTGGAGGGGAGTAACACTGAAGCTTTCTTT

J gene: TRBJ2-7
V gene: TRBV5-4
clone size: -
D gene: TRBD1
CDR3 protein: CASSRGQGMYF
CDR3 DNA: TGTGCCAGCAGCAGAGGACAGGGCATGTACTTC

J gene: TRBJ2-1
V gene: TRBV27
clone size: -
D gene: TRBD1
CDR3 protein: CASSLNRGSVEQFF
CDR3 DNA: TGTGCCAGCAGTTTAAACAGGGGTTCGGTTGAGCAGTTCTTC

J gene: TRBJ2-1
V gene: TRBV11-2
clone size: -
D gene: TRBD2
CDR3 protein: CASSLEGRGNEQFF
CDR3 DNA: TGTGCCAGCAGCTTAGAGGGGAGGGGCAATGAGCAGTTCTTC

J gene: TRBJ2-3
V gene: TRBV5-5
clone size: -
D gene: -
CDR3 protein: CASSTTGFSTDTQYF
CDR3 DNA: TGTGCCAGCAGCACCACAGGGTTCAGCACAGATACGCAGTATTTT

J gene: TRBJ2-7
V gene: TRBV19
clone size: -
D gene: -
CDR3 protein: CASSIRGRSYEQYF
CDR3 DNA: TGTGCCAGTAGTATCAGAGGGAGGTCCTACGAGCAGTACTTC

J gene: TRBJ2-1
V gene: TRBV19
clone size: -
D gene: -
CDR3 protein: CASRTTGLSYNEQFF
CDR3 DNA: TGTGCCAGTAGGACGACAGGACTCTCCTACAATGAGCAGTTCTTC

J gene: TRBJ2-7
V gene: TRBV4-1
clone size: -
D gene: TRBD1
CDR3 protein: CASSQVGTGGYEQYF
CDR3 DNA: TGCGCCAGCAGCCAAGTAGGGACAGGGGGATACGAGCAGTACTTC

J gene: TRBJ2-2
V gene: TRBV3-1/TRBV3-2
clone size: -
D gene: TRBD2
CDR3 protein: CASSPRGAGELFF
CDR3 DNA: TGTGCCAGCAGCCCGCGGGGGGCCGGGGAGCTGTTTTTT

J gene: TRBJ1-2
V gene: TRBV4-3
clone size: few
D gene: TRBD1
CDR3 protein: CASSLNRGLDYGYTF
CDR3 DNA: TGCGCCAGCAGCCTCAACAGGGGGCTGGACTATGGCTACACCTTC

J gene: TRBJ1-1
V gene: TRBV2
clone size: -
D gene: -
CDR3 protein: CASSESGYTEAFF
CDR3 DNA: TGTGCCAGCAGTGAATCGGGATACACTGAAGCTTTCTTT

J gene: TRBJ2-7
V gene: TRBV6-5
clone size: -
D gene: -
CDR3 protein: CASSYSMAGPGEQYF
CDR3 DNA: TGTGCCAGCAGTTACTCGATGGCCGGTCCGGGGGAGCAGTACTTC

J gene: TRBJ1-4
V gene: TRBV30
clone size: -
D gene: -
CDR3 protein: CAWSVGQGKEKLFF
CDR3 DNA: TGTGCCTGGAGTGTAGGGCAGGGGAAGGAAAAACTGTTTTTT

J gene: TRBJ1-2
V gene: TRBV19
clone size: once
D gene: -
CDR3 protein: CASNIQGNYGYTF
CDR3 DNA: TGTGCCAGTAATATTCAGGGCAACTATGGCTACACCTTC

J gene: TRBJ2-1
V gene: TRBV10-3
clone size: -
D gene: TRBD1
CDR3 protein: CAISAGRWDRVSDEQFF
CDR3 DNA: TGTGCCATCAGTGCGGGGAGATGGGACAGGGTATCGGATGAGCAGTTCTTC

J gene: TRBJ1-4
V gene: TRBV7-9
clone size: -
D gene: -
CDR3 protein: CASSPAGEKLFF
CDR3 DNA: TGTGCCAGCAGCCCAGCGGGTGAAAAACTGTTTTTT

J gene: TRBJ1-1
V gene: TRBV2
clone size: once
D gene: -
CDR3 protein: CASSGIFEGGNTEAFF
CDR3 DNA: TGTGCCAGCAGCGGGATATTCGAAGGCGGAAACACTGAAGCTTTCTTT

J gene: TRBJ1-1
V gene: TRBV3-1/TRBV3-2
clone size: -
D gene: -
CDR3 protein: CASSQVTYNTEAFF
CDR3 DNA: TGTGCCAGCAGCCAAGTAACCTACAACACTGAAGCTTTCTTT

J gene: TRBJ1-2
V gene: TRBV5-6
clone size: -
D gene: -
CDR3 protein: CASSLVRNGYTF
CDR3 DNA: TGTGCCAGCAGCTTGGTCAGGAATGGCTACACCTTC

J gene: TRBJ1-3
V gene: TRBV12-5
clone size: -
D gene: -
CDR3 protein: CASGPTTGSGNTIYF
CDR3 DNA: TGTGCTAGTGGTCCGACGACAGGATCTGGAAACACCATATATTTT

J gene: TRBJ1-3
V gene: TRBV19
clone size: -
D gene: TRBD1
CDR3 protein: CASSSQGALTDTIYF
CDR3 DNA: TGTGCCAGTAGTTCACAGGGGGCGCTTACTGACACCATATATTTT

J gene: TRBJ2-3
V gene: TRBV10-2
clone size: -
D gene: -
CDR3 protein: CASSEPGTPGTDTQYF
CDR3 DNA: TGCGCCAGCAGTGAGCCCGGGACTCCCGGCACAGATACGCAGTATTTT

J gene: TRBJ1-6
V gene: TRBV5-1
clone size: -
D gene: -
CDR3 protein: CASSLEAEWSYNSPLHF
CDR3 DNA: TGCGCCAGCAGCTTGGAGGCGGAGTGGTCCTATAATTCACCCCTCCACTTT

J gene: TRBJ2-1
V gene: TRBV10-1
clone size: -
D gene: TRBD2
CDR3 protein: CASSAGTSGKSSYNEQFF
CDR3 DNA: TGCGCCAGCAGTGCCGGGACTAGCGGGAAGAGCTCCTACAATGAGCAGTTCTTC

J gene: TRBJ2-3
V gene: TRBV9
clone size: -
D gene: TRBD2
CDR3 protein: CASSDSTSGDTDTQYF
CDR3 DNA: TGTGCCAGCAGCGACTCGACTAGCGGGGACACAGATACGCAGTATTTT

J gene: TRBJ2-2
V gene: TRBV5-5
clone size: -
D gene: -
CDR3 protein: CASSFVTNTGELFF
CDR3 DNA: TGTGCCAGCAGCTTCGTAACGAACACCGGGGAGCTGTTTTTT

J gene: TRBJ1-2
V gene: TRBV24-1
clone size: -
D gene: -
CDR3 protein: CATSDSSMGQGYTF
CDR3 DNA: TGTGCCACCAGTGATTCCTCTATGGGACAAGGCTACACCTTC

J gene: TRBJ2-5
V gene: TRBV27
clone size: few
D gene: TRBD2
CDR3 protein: CASSLWPGRGETQYF
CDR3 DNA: TGTGCCAGCAGTTTATGGCCAGGGAGGGGAGAGACCCAGTACTTC

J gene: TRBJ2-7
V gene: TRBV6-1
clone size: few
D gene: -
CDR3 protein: CASSEEAGADSYEQYF
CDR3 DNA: TGTGCCAGCAGTGAAGAGGCGGGGGCCGACTCCTACGAGCAGTACTTC

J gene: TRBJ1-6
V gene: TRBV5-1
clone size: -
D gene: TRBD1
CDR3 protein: CASSSTGDNSPLHF
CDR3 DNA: TGCGCCAGCAGCTCGACAGGGGATAATTCACCCCTCCACTTT

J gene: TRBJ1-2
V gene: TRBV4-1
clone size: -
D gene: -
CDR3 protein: CASASLQMNYGYTF
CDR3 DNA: TGCGCCAGCGCTTCCCTACAGATGAACTATGGCTACACCTTC

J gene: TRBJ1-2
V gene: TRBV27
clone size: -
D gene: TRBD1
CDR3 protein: CASSSGTGSYGYTF
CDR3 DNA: TGTGCCAGCAGCTCCGGGACAGGGTCTTATGGCTACACCTTC

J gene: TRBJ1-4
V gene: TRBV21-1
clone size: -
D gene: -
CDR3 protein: CASSARDSGGPYEKLFF
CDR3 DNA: TGTGCCAGCAGCGCACGGGACAGTGGGGGACCTTATGAAAAACTGTTTTTT

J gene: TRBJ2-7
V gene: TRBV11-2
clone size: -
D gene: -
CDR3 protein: CASSTSSYEQYF
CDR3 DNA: TGTGCCAGCAGCACCAGCTCCTACGAGCAGTACTTC

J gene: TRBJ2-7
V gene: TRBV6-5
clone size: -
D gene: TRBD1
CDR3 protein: CASSYGTGASYEQYF
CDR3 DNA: TGTGCCAGCAGTTACGGGACAGGGGCGTCCTACGAGCAGTACTTC

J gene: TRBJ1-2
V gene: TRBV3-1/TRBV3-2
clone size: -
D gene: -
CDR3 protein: CASRFGDGQRHGYTF
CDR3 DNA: TGTGCCAGCAGATTTGGAGACGGACAGCGGCATGGCTACACCTTC

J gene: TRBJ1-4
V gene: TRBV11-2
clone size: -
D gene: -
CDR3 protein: CASSLAMGGPEKLFF
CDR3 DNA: TGTGCCAGCAGCTTGGCCATGGGGGGGCCTGAAAAACTGTTTTTT

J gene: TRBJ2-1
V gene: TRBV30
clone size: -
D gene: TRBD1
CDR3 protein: CAWSATGDPWNEQFF
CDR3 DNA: TGTGCCTGGAGCGCAACAGGGGACCCTTGGAATGAGCAGTTCTTC

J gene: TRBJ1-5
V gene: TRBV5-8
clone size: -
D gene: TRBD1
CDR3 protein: CASSFFPGQGLSGNQPQHF
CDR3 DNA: TGTGCCAGCAGCTTCTTCCCGGGACAGGGGCTGTCGGGCAATCAGCCCCAGCATTTT

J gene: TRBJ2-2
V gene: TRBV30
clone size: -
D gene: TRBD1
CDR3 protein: CAWNRWETGGENTGELFF
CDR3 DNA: TGTGCCTGGAACAGGTGGGAGACAGGGGGAGAGAACACCGGGGAGCTGTTTTTT

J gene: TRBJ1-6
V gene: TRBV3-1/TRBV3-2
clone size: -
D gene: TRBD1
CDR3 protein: CASSQDRVAYNSPLHF
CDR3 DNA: TGTGCCAGCAGCCAGGACAGGGTCGCCTATAATTCACCCCTCCACTTT

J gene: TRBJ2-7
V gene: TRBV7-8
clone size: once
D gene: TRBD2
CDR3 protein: CASSVTSGDISYEQYF
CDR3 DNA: TGTGCCAGCAGCGTGACTAGCGGGGATATCTCCTACGAGCAGTACTTC

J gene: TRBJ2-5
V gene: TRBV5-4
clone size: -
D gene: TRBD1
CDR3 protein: CASSSTLQGAGETQYF
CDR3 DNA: TGTGCCAGCAGCTCGACCCTGCAGGGGGCCGGGGAGACCCAGTACTTC

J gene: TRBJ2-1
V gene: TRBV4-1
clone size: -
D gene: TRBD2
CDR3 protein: CASSLPPSGADNEQFF
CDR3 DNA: TGCGCCAGCAGCCTCCCTCCTAGCGGGGCCGACAATGAGCAGTTCTTC

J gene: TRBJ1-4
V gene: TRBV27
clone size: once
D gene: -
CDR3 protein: CASSPLTGGKLFF
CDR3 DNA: TGTGCCAGCAGTCCCCTGACGGGGGGCAAACTGTTTTTT

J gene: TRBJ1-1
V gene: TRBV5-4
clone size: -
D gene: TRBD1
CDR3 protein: CASSPQGQRVYTEAFF
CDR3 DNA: TGTGCCAGCAGCCCCCAGGGACAGCGAGTATACACTGAAGCTTTCTTT

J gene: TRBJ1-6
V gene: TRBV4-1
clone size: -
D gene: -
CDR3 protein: CASSQARQNNSPLHF
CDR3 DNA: TGCGCCAGCAGCCAAGCTAGACAGAATAATTCACCCCTCCACTTT